Listed below are T cell receptor beta chains from one sample, sequenced in a study of tumor-infiltrating lymphocytes in oesophageal squamous cell carcinoma. TCRdb redid the calling of the PCR reads with MiXCR, one entry per CDR3 protein. The repertoire holds about 17,000 distinct CDR3 sequences, with about 50% as singletons. Specimen: esophageal tumor tissue. Source of these receptors: a male donor with esophageal squamous cell carcinoma. Each CDR3 is given with its conserved first and last residue. D genes are given only for firm matches. Where a row states a size, it is once, few, many or the class of an expanded clone; other rows omit it.

clone_size	j_call	v_call	d_call	cdr3_aa	cdr3_nt
medium-sized	TRBJ2-7	TRBV7-3	.	CASSSPRTRSYEQYF	TGTGCCAGCAGCTCGCCCCGGACACGTTCCTACGAGCAGTACTTC
few	TRBJ2-7	TRBV7-6	.	CASSFSFYEQYF	TGTGCCAGCAGCTTCTCCTTCTACGAGCAGTACTTC
.	TRBJ1-2	TRBV24-1	.	CATSDLGAGGYTF	TGTGCCACCAGTGATTTAGGAGCGGGTGGCTACACCTTC
.	TRBJ2-5	TRBV7-8	TRBD1	CASSLGTGARGETQYF	TGTGCCAGCAGCTTAGGGACAGGGGCGCGGGGGGAGACCCAGTACTTC
.	TRBJ2-1	TRBV6-6	.	CASSPRQYNEQFF	TGTGCCAGCAGTCCACGACAGTACAATGAGCAGTTCTTC
many	TRBJ1-2	TRBV5-4	.	CASSSRTLPGYTF	TGTGCCAGCAGCTCCAGGACTTTACCTGGCTACACCTTC
.	TRBJ1-5	TRBV6-5	.	CASYEGWNQPQHF	TGTGCCAGCTACGAAGGGTGGAATCAGCCCCAGCATTTT
.	TRBJ1-1	TRBV12-3/TRBV12-4	.	CASSLFRIIGTEAFF	TGTGCCAGCAGTTTATTCCGTATAATTGGGACTGAAGCTTTCTTT
medium-sized	TRBJ2-1	TRBV7-9	TRBD2	CASSLGWLAGGHRHEQFF	TGTGCCAGCAGCTTAGGGTGGCTAGCGGGAGGGCACAGGCATGAGCAGTTCTTC
many	TRBJ2-3	TRBV5-1	.	CASSLEARPSTDTQYF	TGCGCCAGCAGCTTGGAAGCCAGGCCTAGCACAGATACGCAGTATTTT
.	TRBJ2-1	TRBV12-3/TRBV12-4	TRBD2	CASSSLRGRDYNEQFF	TGTGCCAGCAGTTCCCTGCGCGGGAGGGACTACAATGAGCAGTTCTTC
.	TRBJ2-3	TRBV28	TRBD2	CASSHPRGLAGGYTQYF	TGTGCCAGCAGCCATCCCAGAGGACTAGCGGGAGGGTATACGCAGTATTTT
.	TRBJ2-7	TRBV6-6	.	CASSYMLSRPNEQYF	TGTGCCAGCAGTTACATGTTAAGCAGGCCGAACGAGCAGTACTTC
.	TRBJ2-7	TRBV7-9	.	CASSPAESYEQYF	TGTGCCAGCAGTCCGGCCGAATCCTACGAGCAGTACTTC
.	TRBJ1-2	TRBV6-5	.	CASITTTGGYTF	TGTGCCAGCATTACGACTACGGGTGGCTACACCTTC
large	TRBJ2-1	TRBV7-6	.	CASSLAIGRRQFF	TGTGCCAGCAGCTTAGCTATAGGGAGACGACAGTTCTTC
medium-sized	TRBJ2-7	TRBV7-3	TRBD2	CASSAPTSGRSYEQYF	TGTGCCAGCAGCGCCCCGACTAGCGGGAGGTCCTACGAGCAGTACTTC
.	TRBJ2-5	TRBV11-2	TRBD1	CASRTGTGVKTQYF	TGTGCCAGCCGTACCGGGACAGGGGTAAAGACCCAGTACTTC
.	TRBJ2-4	TRBV7-3	TRBD1	CASRPPGQVSGELYF	TGTGCCAGCAGGCCGCCGGGACAGGTTTCCGGGGAGCTGTACTTC
.	TRBJ2-1	TRBV6-5	TRBD1	CASSYTGTGSNEQFF	TGTGCCAGCAGTTACACCGGGACAGGGAGCAATGAGCAGTTCTTC
many	TRBJ2-1	TRBV20-1	TRBD2	CSARGTSENNEQFF	TGCAGTGCTAGAGGAACTAGCGAGAACAATGAGCAGTTCTTC
.	TRBJ2-4	TRBV13	TRBD2	CASSLEGLASYNEQYF	TGCGCCAGCAGCTTGGAAGGACTAGCCTCCTACAATGAGCAGTACTTC
.	TRBJ2-1	TRBV7-8	TRBD2	CASSIGLANEQFF	TGTGCCAGCAGCATCGGACTAGCGAATGAGCAGTTCTTC
.	TRBJ2-7	TRBV7-6	.	CASSLDKGHTQYF	TGTGCTAGCAGCTTAGACAAAGGGCATACGCAGTACTTC
few	TRBJ2-1	TRBV6-1	.	CASRRGGYNEQFF	TGTGCCAGCAGGCGGGGTGGATACAATGAGCAGTTCTTC
.	TRBJ2-7	TRBV9	.	CASSVDPTGYPYNEQYF	TGTGCCAGCAGCGTGGACCCCACAGGGTACCCCTACAATGAGCAGTACTTC
.	TRBJ1-4	TRBV2	.	CASSDSRQSGDRGKRLFF	TGTGCCAGCAGTGATAGTAGGCAATCGGGGGACCGGGGGAAAAGATTGTTTTTT
once	TRBJ2-7	TRBV6-6	TRBD1	CASRAGTGAYEQYF	TGTGCCAGCAGAGCCGGGACAGGGGCCTACGAGCAGTACTTC
.	TRBJ1-1	TRBV7-3	.	CASSLAANTEAFF	TGTGCCAGCAGCTTAGCTGCAAACACTGAAGCTTTCTTT
many	TRBJ2-1	TRBV6-4	.	CASSDGAGSYNEQFF	TGTGCCAGCAGTGACGGAGCGGGCTCCTACAATGAGCAGTTCTTC
.	TRBJ2-2	TRBV6-5	.	CASSERSSGELFF	TGTGCCAGCAGCGAACGGTCGTCCGGGGAGCTGTTTTTT